This T cell receptor (beta chain) was sequenced during a study of blood T cell repertoires in COVID-19 (dated by TCRdb to the early 2020s). In terms of the full investigation: Collaborator samples came from the United States, Italy and Spain and covered acute and convalescent phases of COVID-19. The material from the prospective study consisted of cDNA or gDNA derived from T cells, B-cell-depleted T cells, or PBMCs. Deeply sampled blood TCRbeta repertoires from subjects exposed to, actively infected with, or recovered from COVID-19 were included in the dataset. A freely available public database, intended as a resource for researchers studying the immune response to SARS-CoV-2, is where the repertoires were released. The samples were drawn from two sources: the first 160 participants of the ongoing ImmuneRACE study, and fewer than 1,500 subjects contributed by 6 global collaborators. Nearly every sample came with metadata listing a de-identified subject ID, COVID-19 status, age in years and sex. Where available, HLA class I and class II types were obtained from metadata supplied by the sample provider rather than from assay-based typing. What the authors observed across the whole study: The quantity of clinical and demographic metadata differed by source and by participant and was supplied without curation.

TCRbeta CDR3 regions were amplified from genomic DNA using the immunoSEQ Assay, a bias-controlled multiplex PCR. The original methods were these. Within the assay, amplification of reference gene primers was used to estimate how many nucleated cells each sample contained. To quantify the absolute abundance of each unique TCRbeta CDR3 rearrangement, sequence reads were collapsed and filtered. For each sample, productive Simpson clonality was calculated as the square root of Simpson's diversity index across productive rearrangements. The table was pulled from immuneACCESS by TCRdb, which kept in-frame rearrangements only. Such tables lose some clones; where checked, under half of the loss comes from unresolved V genes, and the rest has no known cause. The D gene and trimming were derived from the DNA, and the V and J assignments and clone size from that table. This sample is represented by tens of thousands of clones; roughly 88% of them were singletons. The ten largest clones take up around 32% of the sample.

The CDR1 and CDR2 encoded by the germline V gene are MDHEN and SYDVKM. At the junction V is shortened by 5 bases and J by 2 bases, with 10 bases in between. Including cysteine and phenylalanine, the CDR3 has 13 amino acids. Kept here is only the CDR3 DNA, which spans 39 bases and is read in frame from base 1. On this clone itself: Its recognized antigen is unknown. The input lacks base qualities; no much larger clone sits a single base away.

In Seattle, one collaborating source enrolled patients while the infection was active and tracked those patients longitudinally over the course of disease. Collaborating institutions collected whole blood in K2EDTA tubes following their own protocols. For TCRbeta analysis, collaborators shipped samples in one of three forms: frozen whole blood, isolated PBMCs, or DNA extracted from either of those sample types. The chain couples TRBV28 to TRBJ2-7; the D gene identity is not certain. Material for sequencing was peripheral blood. The clonotype comes from a woman at least 80 years old with COVID-19, enrolled during active disease. The nucleotide sequence is TGTGCCAGCAGTCCCCAGGTCACCTACGAGCAGTACTTC. The resulting protein is CASSPQVTYEQYF.